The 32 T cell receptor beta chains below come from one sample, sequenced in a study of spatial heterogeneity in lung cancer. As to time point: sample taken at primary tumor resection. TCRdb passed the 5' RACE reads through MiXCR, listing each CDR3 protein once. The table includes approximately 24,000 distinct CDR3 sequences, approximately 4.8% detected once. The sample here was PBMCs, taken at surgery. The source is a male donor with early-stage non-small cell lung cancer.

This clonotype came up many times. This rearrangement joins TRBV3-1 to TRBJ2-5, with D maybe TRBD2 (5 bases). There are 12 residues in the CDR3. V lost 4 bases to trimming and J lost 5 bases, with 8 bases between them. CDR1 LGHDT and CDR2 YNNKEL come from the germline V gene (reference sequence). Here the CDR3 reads CASSPERETQYF. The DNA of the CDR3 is TGTGCCAGCAGCCCCGAGCGGGAGACCCAGTACTTC.

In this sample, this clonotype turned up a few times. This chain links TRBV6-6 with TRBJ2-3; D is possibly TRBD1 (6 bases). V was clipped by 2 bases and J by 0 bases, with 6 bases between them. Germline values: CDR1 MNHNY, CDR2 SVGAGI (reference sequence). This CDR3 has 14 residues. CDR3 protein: CASSYDRSTDTQYF. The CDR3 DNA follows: TGTGCCAGCAGTTACGACAGGAGCACAGATACGCAGTATTTT.

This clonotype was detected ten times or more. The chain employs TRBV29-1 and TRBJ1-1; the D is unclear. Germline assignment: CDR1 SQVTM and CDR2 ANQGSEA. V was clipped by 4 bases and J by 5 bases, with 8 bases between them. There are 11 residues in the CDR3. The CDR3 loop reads CSVAPLTEAFF. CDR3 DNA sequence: TGCAGCGTTGCGCCCCTTACTGAAGCTTTCTTT.

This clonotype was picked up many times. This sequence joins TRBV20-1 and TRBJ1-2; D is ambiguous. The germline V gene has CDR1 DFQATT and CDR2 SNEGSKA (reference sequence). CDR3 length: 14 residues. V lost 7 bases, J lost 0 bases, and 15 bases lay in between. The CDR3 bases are TGCAGTGGGACGGACCCCAAGACTAACTATGGCTACACCTTC. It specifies CSGTDPKTNYGYTF.

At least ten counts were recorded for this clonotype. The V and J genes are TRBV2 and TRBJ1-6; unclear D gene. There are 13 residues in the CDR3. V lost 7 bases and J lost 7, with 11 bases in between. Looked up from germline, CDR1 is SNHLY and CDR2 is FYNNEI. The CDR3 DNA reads TGTGCCAGCACGCTTCTCCCGAATTCACCCCTCCACTTT. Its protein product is CASTLLPNSPLHF.

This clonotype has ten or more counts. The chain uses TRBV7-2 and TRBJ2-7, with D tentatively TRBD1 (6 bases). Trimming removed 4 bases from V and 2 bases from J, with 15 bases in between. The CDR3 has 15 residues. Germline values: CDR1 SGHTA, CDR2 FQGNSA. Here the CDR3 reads CASSSSDRPTYEQYF. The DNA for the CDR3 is TGTGCCAGCAGCTCGTCCGACAGGCCCACCTACGAGCAGTACTTC.

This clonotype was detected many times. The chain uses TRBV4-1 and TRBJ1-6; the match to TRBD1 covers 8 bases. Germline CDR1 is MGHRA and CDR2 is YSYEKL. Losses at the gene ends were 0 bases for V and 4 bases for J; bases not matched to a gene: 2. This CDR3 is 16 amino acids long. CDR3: CASSQDRGQYNSPLHF. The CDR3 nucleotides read TGCGCCAGCAGCCAAGACAGGGGGCAATATAATTCACCCCTCCACTTT.

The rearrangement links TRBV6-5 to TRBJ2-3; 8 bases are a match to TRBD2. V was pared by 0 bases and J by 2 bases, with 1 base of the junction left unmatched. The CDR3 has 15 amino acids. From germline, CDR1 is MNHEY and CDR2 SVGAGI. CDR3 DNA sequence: TGTGCCAGCAGTTACTCGCGGGGGGCCACAGATACGCAGTATTTT. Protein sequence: CASSYSRGATDTQYF.

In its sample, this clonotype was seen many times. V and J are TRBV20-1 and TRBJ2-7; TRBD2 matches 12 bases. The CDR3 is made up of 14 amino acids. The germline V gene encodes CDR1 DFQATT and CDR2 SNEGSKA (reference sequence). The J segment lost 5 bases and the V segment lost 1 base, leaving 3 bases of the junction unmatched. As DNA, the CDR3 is TGCAGTGCTAGAGGACTAGCGGGAGTCCACGAGCAGTACTTC. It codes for CSARGLAGVHEQYF.

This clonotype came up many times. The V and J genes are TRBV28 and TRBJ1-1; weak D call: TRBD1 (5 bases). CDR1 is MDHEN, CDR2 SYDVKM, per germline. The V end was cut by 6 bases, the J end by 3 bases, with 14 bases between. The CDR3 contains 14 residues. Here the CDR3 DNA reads TGTGCCAGCAGGCCCCCGGACAAGGACACTGAAGCTTTCTTT. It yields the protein CASRPPDKDTEAFF.

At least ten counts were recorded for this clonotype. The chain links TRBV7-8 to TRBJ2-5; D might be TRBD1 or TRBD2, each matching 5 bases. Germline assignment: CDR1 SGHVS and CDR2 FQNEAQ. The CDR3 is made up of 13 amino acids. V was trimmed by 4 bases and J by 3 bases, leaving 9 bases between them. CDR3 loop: CASSWGTEETQYF. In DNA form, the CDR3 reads TGTGCCAGCAGCTGGGGGACGGAAGAGACCCAGTACTTC.

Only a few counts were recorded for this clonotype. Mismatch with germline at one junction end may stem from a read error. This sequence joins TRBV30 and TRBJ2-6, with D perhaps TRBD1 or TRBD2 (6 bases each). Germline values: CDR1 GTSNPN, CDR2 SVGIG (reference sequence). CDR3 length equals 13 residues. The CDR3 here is CARRGSGANVLTF. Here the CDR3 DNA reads TGTGCCCGGAGGGGGTCCGGGGCCAACGTCCTGACTTTC.

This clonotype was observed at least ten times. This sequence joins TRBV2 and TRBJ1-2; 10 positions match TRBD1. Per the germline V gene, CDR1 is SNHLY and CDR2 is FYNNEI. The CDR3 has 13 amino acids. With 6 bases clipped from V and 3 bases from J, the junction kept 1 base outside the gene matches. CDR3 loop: CASRGTGDYGYTF. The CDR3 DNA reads TGTGCCAGCAGGGGGACAGGGGACTATGGCTACACCTTC.

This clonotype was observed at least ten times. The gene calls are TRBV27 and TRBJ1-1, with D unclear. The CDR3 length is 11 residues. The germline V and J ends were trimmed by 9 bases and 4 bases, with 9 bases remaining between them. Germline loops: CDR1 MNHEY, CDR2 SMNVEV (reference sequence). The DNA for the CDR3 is TGTGCCAGTCTATTGGGCACTGAAGCTTTCTTT. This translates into CASLLGTEAFF.

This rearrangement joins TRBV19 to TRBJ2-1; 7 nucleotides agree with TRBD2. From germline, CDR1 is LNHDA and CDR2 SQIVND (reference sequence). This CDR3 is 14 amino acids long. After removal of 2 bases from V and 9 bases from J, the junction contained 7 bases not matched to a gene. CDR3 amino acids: CASSIQGASGEQFF. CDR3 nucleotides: TGTGCCAGTAGTATACAGGGAGCTAGCGGTGAGCAGTTCTTC.

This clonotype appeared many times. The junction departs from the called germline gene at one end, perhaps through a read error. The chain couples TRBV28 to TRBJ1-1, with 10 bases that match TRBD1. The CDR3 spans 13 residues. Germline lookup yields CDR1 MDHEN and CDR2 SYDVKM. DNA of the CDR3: TGTGCCAGCAGTTCAGGACAGGGGGGAACCTCTCTATTT. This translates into CASSSGQGGTSLF.

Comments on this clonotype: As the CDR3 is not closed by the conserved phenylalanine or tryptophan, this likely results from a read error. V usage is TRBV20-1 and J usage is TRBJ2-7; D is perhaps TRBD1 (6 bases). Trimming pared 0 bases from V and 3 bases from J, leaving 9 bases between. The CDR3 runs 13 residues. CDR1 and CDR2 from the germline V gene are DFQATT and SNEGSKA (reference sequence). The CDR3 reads CSARDGRGYEQYY. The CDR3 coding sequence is TGCAGTGCTAGAGACGGCAGGGGCTACGAGCAGTACTAC.

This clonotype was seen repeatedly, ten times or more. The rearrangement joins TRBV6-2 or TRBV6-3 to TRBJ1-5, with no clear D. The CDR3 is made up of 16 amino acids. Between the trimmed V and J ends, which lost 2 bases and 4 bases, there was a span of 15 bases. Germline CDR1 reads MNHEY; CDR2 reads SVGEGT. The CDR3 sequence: CASSYGPRRSNQPQHF. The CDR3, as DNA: TGTGCCAGCAGTTACGGCCCCCGCAGATCTAATCAGCCCCAGCATTTT.

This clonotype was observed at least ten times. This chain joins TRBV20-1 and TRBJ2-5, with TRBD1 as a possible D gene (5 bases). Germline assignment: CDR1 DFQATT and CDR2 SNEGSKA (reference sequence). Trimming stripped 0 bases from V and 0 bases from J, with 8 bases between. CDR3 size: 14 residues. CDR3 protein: CSARDSRDQETQYF. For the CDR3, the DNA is TGCAGTGCTAGAGATAGCAGGGACCAAGAGACCCAGTACTTC.

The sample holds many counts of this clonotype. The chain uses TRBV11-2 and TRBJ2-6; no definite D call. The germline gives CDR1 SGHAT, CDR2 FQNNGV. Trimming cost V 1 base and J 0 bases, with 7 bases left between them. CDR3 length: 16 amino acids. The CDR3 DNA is TGTGCCAGCAGCTTAGGGCAGACCTCTGGGGCCAACGTCCTGACTTTC. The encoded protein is CASSLGQTSGANVLTF. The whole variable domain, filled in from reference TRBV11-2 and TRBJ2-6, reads EAGVAQSPRYKIIEKRQSVAFWCNPISGHATLYWYQQILGQGPKLLIQFQNNGVVDDSQLPKDRFSAERLKGVDSTLKIQPAKLEDSAVYLCASSLGQTSGANVLTFGAGSRLTVL.

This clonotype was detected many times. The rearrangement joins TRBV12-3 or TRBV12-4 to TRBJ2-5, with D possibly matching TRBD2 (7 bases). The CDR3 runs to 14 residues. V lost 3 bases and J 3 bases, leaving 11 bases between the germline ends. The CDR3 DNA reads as TGTGCCAGCAGTTTCGGAGGGGGGGAAGAGACCCAGTACTTC. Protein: CASSFGGGEETQYF.

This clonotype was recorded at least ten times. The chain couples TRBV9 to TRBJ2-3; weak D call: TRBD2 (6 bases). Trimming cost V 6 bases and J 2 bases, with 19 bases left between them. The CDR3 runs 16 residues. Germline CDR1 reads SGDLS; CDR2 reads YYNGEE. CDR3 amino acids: CASTAEGKRATDTQYF. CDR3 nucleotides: TGTGCCAGCACCGCGGAGGGGAAGCGGGCCACAGATACGCAGTATTTT.

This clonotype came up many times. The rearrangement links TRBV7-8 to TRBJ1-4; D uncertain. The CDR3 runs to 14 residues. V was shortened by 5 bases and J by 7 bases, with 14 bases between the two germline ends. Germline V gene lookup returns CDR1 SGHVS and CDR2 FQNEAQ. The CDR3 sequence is CASSPGVRGEKLFF. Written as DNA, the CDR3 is TGTGCCAGCAGCCCCGGTGTTCGGGGTGAAAAACTGTTTTTT. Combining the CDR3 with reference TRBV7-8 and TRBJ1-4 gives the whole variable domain GAGVSQSPRYKVAKRGQDVALRCDPISGHVSLFWYQQALGQGPEFLTYFQNEAQLDKSGLPSDRFFAERPEGSVSTLKIQRTQQEDSAVYLCASSPGVRGEKLFFGSGTQLSVL.

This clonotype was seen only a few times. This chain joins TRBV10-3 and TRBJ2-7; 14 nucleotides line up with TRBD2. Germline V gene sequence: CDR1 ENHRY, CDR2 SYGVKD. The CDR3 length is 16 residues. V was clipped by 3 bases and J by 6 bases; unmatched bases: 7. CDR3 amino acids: CAISEGGTSGSSEQYF. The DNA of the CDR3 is TGTGCCATCAGTGAAGGGGGGACTAGCGGGAGTAGCGAGCAGTACTTC.

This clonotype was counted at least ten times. The CDR3 protein is CASSYVTGETQYF. The DNA of the CDR3 is TGTGCCAGCAGTTACGTCACGGGGGAGACCCAGTACTTC. This sequence joins TRBV6-5 and TRBJ2-5, with a possible D match to TRBD2 (5 bases). The V end was cut by 2 bases, the J end by 5 bases, with 9 bases between. CDR3 length: 13 amino acids. Germline loops: CDR1 MNHEY, CDR2 SVGAGI.

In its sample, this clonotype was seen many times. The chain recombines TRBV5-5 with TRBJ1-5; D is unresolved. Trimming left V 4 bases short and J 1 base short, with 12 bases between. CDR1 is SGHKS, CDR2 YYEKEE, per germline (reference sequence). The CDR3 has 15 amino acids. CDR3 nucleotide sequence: TGTGCCAGCAGCCTCCAAACGGCCAGCAATCAGCCCCAGCATTTT. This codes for CASSLQTASNQPQHF.

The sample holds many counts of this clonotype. CDR3 region: CAITKDPTGELFF. The CDR3 DNA is TGTGCCATCACCAAAGACCCCACCGGGGAGCTGTTTTTT. V usage is TRBV10-3 and J usage is TRBJ2-2, with no clear D. The CDR3 has 13 residues. Germline lookup yields CDR1 ENHRY and CDR2 SYGVKD. V lost 7 bases to trimming and J lost 4 bases, with 10 bases between them.

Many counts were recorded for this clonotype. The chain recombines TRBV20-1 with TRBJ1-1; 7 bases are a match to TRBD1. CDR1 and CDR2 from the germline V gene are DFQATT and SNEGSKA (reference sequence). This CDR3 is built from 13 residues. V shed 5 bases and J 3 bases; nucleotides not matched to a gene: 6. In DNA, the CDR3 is TGCAGTGCTCGCGACAGGGTGTACACTGAAGCTTTCTTT. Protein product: CSARDRVYTEAFF.

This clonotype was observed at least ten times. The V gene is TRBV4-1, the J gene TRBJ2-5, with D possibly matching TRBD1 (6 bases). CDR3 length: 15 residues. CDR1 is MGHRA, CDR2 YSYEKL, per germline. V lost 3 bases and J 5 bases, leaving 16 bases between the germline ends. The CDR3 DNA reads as TGCGCCAGCAGCCAGGGAACAGGGCCCCGGGAGACCCAGTACTTC. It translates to CASSQGTGPRETQYF.

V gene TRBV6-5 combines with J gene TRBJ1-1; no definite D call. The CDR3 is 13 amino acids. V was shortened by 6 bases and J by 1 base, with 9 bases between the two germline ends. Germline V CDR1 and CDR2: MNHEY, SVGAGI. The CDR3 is CASSAQRNTEAFF. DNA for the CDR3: TGTGCCAGCAGCGCACAGCGGAACACTGAAGCTTTCTTT.

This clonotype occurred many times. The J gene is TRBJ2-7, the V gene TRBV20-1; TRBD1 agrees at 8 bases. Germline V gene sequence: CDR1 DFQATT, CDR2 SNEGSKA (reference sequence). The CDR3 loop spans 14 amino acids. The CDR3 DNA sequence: TGCAGCGCGGCGACAGGGGCCGGATTTTACGAGCAGTACTTC. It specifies CSAATGAGFYEQYF.

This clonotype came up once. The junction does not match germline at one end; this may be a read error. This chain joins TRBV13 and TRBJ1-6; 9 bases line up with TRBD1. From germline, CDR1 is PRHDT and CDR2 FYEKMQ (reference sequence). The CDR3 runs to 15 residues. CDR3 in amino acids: CASSLTGTGNSPIHF. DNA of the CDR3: TGTGCCAGCAGCTTAACCGGGACAGGGAATTCACCCATCCACTTT.